This passage covers 5 T cell receptor beta chains from one sample sequenced in a study of early T cells in non-severe SARS-CoV-2 infection. Each CDR3 protein gets one entry after TCRdb re-called the 5' RACE reads with MiXCR. The sample has over 45,000 distinct CDR3 sequences, around 8% seen once. Sequencing used whole blood, obtained at baseline. The receptors were gathered from an adult who was a healthcare worker with PCR-confirmed SARS-CoV-2 infection or an uninfected control (not recorded which).

This clonotype was found a few times. The chain employs TRBV29-1 and TRBJ2-3; D gene ambiguous. This CDR3 is 15 amino acids long. V gave up 6 bases and J gave up 2 bases, with 18 bases separating them. CDR1 SQVTM and CDR2 ANQGSEA come from the germline V gene. The CDR3 spells CSVTLESSSTDTQYF. In DNA, the CDR3 is TGCAGCGTAACTTTGGAATCCTCCTCCACAGATACGCAGTATTTT.

This clonotype has ten or more counts. The chain employs TRBV30 and TRBJ2-2, with TRBD2 identical over 9 bases. Unmatched junction bases numbered 3, after V lost 1 base and J lost 0 bases. The CDR3 covers 16 residues. Looked up from germline, CDR1 is GTSNPN and CDR2 is SVGIG (reference sequence). The CDR3 reads CAWSGLAVTNTGELFF. The CDR3 region has the DNA TGTGCCTGGAGTGGACTAGCGGTTACGAACACCGGGGAGCTGTTTTTT.

This chain connects TRBV7-2 to TRBJ2-5, with TRBD2 matching over 7 bases. V shed 2 bases and J 4 bases; nucleotides not matched to a gene: 10. The CDR3 loop spans 16 amino acids. The germline gives CDR1 SGHTA, CDR2 FQGNSA. The CDR3 is CASSLNGLGAGETQYF. The CDR3 region has the DNA TGTGCCAGCAGCTTAAATGGACTAGGGGCCGGAGAGACCCAGTACTTC.

The chain uses TRBV7-2 and TRBJ2-7; 11 nucleotides agree with TRBD2. Trimming removed 6 bases from V and 6 bases from J; junction bases left unmatched: 4. The CDR3 is 13 residues long. Germline V gene lookup returns CDR1 SGHTA and CDR2 FQGNSA. The CDR3 protein is CASSSGTSGEQYF. CDR3 in DNA: TGTGCCAGCAGTTCCGGGACTAGCGGCGAGCAGTACTTC.

The genes are TRBV18 and TRBJ2-7; tentative D call: TRBD2 (5 bases). V lost 0 bases to trimming and J lost 3 bases, with 12 bases between them. The CDR3 contains 15 residues. Looked up from germline, CDR1 is KGHSH and CDR2 is LQKENI. This CDR3 reads CASSPPVASSYEQYF. CDR3 DNA sequence: TGTGCCAGCTCACCACCGGTAGCTAGCAGCTACGAGCAGTACTTC.